This is a list of T cell receptor beta chains from one sample in a study of blood T cell repertoires in COVID-19. Measured with immunoSEQ multiplex PCR; TCRdb has only the in-frame clones, and not every one. The sample gives approximately 200,000 clones, 86% of which show up once; 2.2% is in the top ten. Material: peripheral blood. Receptors originate from a woman aged 45-60 years with acute or convalescent COVID-19. The CDR3 runs from the conserved cysteine through the conserved F or W. The D gene is left open where the match is weak. Size is omitted from some rows. Given values are once, few, many or a class for expanded clones.

CDR3	DNA	V	J	D	size
CATSGWGTYNEQFF	TGTGCCACCAGTGGGTGGGGGACATACAATGAGCAGTTCTTC	TRBV24-1	TRBJ2-1	NA	NA
CASSRDRGTGELFF	TGTGCCAGCTCGAGGGACAGGGGGACCGGGGAGCTGTTTTTT	TRBV2	TRBJ2-2	TRBD1	NA
CASSLSRGVGSNQPQHF	TGTGCCAGCAGTTTATCTCGGGGAGTAGGTAGCAATCAGCCCCAGCATTTT	TRBV28	TRBJ1-5	NA	NA
CASSQAIMENAYEQYF	TGTGCCAGCAGCCAGGCTATCATGGAGAACGCCTACGAGCAGTACTTC	TRBV3-1/TRBV3-2	TRBJ2-7	NA	NA
CASGTGQAGANVLTF	TGTGCCAGCGGGACAGGGCAGGCTGGGGCCAACGTCCTGACTTTC	TRBV11-2	TRBJ2-6	TRBD1	NA
CASSPRDREIYGYTF	TGTGCCAGCAGCCCGAGGGACAGGGAGATCTATGGCTACACCTTC	TRBV5-4	TRBJ1-2	TRBD1	once
CASIADRTRAEAFF	TGTGCCAGTATCGCGGACAGGACGCGCGCTGAAGCTTTCTTT	TRBV19	TRBJ1-1	TRBD1	NA
CAWTLPGTVNQPQHF	TGTGCCTGGACCCTCCCCGGGACAGTAAATCAGCCCCAGCATTTT	TRBV30	TRBJ1-5	TRBD1	NA
CASSPGEGTEAFF	TGTGCCAGCAGCCCAGGGGAAGGCACTGAAGCTTTCTTT	TRBV7-3	TRBJ1-1	NA	NA
CASSLKAGTSTDTQYF	TGTGCCAGCAGCTTAAAGGCGGGGACGAGCACAGATACGCAGTATTTT	TRBV7-3	TRBJ2-3	NA	NA
CASSLSGGASGTDTQYF	TGCGCCAGCAGCTTGAGCGGGGGGGCCTCAGGCACAGATACGCAGTATTTT	TRBV5-1	TRBJ2-3	TRBD2	NA
CASSLGQRVSSYEQYF	TGTGCCAGCAGCTTGGGGCAGCGGGTTAGCTCCTACGAGCAGTACTTC	TRBV11-2	TRBJ2-7	NA	NA
CASTGDTDTQYF	TGTGCCAGTACCGGAGACACAGATACGCAGTATTTT	TRBV19	TRBJ2-3	NA	NA
CASSPSGSNTGELFF	TGTGCCAGCAGTCCCAGCGGGAGCAATACCGGGGAGCTGTTTTTT	TRBV7-2	TRBJ2-2	TRBD2	few
CASSRGPSGLNYEQYF	TGTGCCAGCTCACGCGGTCCTAGCGGATTAAATTACGAGCAGTACTTC	TRBV18	TRBJ2-7	TRBD2	NA
CASSPLGIRRRYNEQFF	TGTGCCAGCAGCCCCCTGGGTATAAGAAGGCGGTACAATGAGCAGTTCTTC	TRBV5-4	TRBJ2-1	NA	NA
CASSPTQGGFYEQYF	TGTGCCAGCAGCCCGACCCAGGGTGGGTTCTACGAGCAGTACTTC	TRBV11-3	TRBJ2-7	NA	NA
CASSWDSSYEQYF	TGTGCCAGCAGTTGGGACAGCTCCTACGAGCAGTACTTC	TRBV6-1	TRBJ2-7	TRBD1	NA
CATSDSGRGVIEQFF	TGTGCCACCAGTGATTCGGGCCGCGGGGTAATTGAGCAGTTCTTC	TRBV24-1	TRBJ2-1	NA	NA
CASSPLAGDDGYTF	TGTGCCAGCTCACCATTAGCAGGGGATGATGGCTACACCTTC	TRBV18	TRBJ1-2	NA	once